These 21 T cell receptor beta chains share one sample of origin, sequenced in a study of control samples from healthy donors and cancer patients. This table comes from immunoSEQ multiplex PCR, and its TCRdb copy is limited to in-frame clones, with some not included. This table has 79,000 or so clones, about 88% appearing once. What was sequenced was PBMCs. The source of these receptors is a woman aged 45-59 years with colorectal cancer.

There are a few counts of this clone. DNA of the CDR3: TGTGCCAGCAGCTTGGGGCAGGGCTATGGCTACACCTTC. Translation gives CASSLGQGYGYTF. V usage is TRBV7-2 and J usage is TRBJ1-2; D is perhaps TRBD1 (5 bases). Germline CDR1 reads SGHTA; CDR2 reads FQGNSA. Trimming pared 3 bases from V and 4 bases from J, leaving 9 bases between. The CDR3 is made up of 13 amino acids.

V usage is TRBV4-1 and J usage is TRBJ2-3; tentatively, D is TRBD1 (7 bases). The ends were cut back, 0 bases at V and 0 bases at J, with 19 bases in the middle. The CDR3 runs 19 residues. Per germline, CDR1 MGHRA and CDR2 YSYEKL. CDR3 nucleotides: TGCGCCAGCAGCCAAGAACCCGGGGGTGCAGGGGGGAGCACAGATACGCAGTATTTT. This translates into CASSQEPGGAGGSTDTQYF.

This clone turned up a few times. A junction end diverges from the germline sequence, so it may reflect a read error. The V call is TRBV7-3, the J call TRBJ2-1, with 9 bases aligning to TRBD1. CDR3 length equals 15 residues. The germline V gene encodes CDR1 SGHTA and CDR2 FQGTGA. CDR3 amino acids: CASSITGGRDNEQFF. The CDR3, as DNA: TGTGCCAGCAGCATAACAGGGGGCAGGGACAATGAGCAGTTCTTC.

CDR3 nucleotide sequence: TGTGCCAGCAGCTTAGACTCAGGGGTCTTAGGAGCTTTCTTT. It translates to CASSLDSGVLGAFF. The chain couples TRBV7-2 to TRBJ1-1, with D possibly being TRBD1 (6 bases). The germline gives CDR1 SGHTA, CDR2 FQGNSA. This CDR3 comprises 14 residues. The V end lost 1 base, the J end lost 10 bases, and 16 bases lay between the germline ends.

This chain uses TRBV6-5 with TRBJ2-2, with D maybe TRBD1 (5 bases). V shed 5 bases and J shed 0 bases, with 10 bases lying between them. The CDR3 has 15 amino acids. Looked up from germline, CDR1 is MNHEY and CDR2 is SVGAGI. The CDR3 nucleotides are TGTGCCAGCAGTCCCGGACAAGCGAACACCGGGGAGCTGTTTTTT. Translated, it gives CASSPGQANTGELFF.

The gene calls are TRBV20-1 and TRBJ1-1; tentative D call: TRBD1 (6 bases). V was pared by 6 bases and J by 7 bases, with 12 bases between. The CDR3 length is 11 residues. Germline V CDR1 and CDR2: DFQATT, SNEGSKA (reference sequence). The CDR3 reads CSAPQGLEAFF. The CDR3 DNA sequence: TGCAGTGCCCCGCAGGGGCTTGAAGCTTTCTTT.

J is TRBJ1-5 and V is TRBV6-2 or TRBV6-3; the D is unclear. The germline gives CDR1 MNHEY, CDR2 SVGEGT. There are 13 residues in the CDR3. Trimming took off 5 bases at V and 7 bases at J, with 12 bases between the two ends. In DNA, the CDR3 is TGTGCCAGCAGTCTACTGGCGGAGCAGCCCCAGCATTTT. Protein: CASSLLAEQPQHF.

This chain connects TRBV6-5 to TRBJ2-5; D remains unclear. This CDR3 is 13 amino acids long. Trimming left V 5 bases short and J 0 bases short, with 7 bases between. Germline V gene data show CDR1 as MNHEY and CDR2 as SVGAGI. CDR3 loop: CASSRRDQETQYF. CDR3 sequence (DNA): TGTGCCAGCAGTCGCCGGGACCAAGAGACCCAGTACTTC.

There are a few counts of this clone. The CDR3 DNA follows: TGTGCCAATTCCGTTGGGCCACGAATGAACACTGAAGCTTTCTTT. This codes for CANSVGPRMNTEAFF. The chain carries TRBV2 and TRBJ1-1; no firm D call. The germline CDR1 and CDR2 sequences are SNHLY and FYNNEI. The CDR3 consists of 15 residues. V gave up 10 bases and J gave up 0 bases, with 18 bases separating them.

This clone was recorded only once. This sequence joins TRBV4-1 and TRBJ2-2, with D maybe TRBD2 (5 bases). CDR1 and CDR2 (germline): MGHRA, YSYEKL. The CDR3 has 12 amino acids. V was trimmed by 2 bases and J by 8 bases, leaving 6 bases between them. The CDR3 sequence is CASSQPGGELFF. The CDR3 DNA is TGCGCCAGCAGCCAACCGGGAGGGGAGCTGTTTTTT.

Details on this clone: The junction departs from the called germline gene at one end, perhaps through a read error. The chain joins TRBV30 to TRBJ1-1; no reliable D call. The CDR3 length is 11 residues. Germline values: CDR1 GTSNPN, CDR2 SVGIG (reference sequence). The CDR3 here is CAWSPLIAALF. CDR3 DNA sequence: TGTGCCTGGAGCCCCCTCATAGCGGCCCTTTTT. The variable domain in full, with the rest retrieved from reference TRBV30 and TRBJ1-1, is SQTIHQWPATLVQPVGSPLSLECTVEGTSNPNLYWYRQAAGRGLQLLFYSVGIGQISSEVPQNLSASRPQDRQFILSSKKLLLSDSGFYLCAWSPLIAALFGQGTRLTVV.

The chain has TRBV13 and TRBJ1-1, with 8 bases aligning to TRBD1. The germline V gene encodes CDR1 PRHDT and CDR2 FYEKMQ (reference sequence). The CDR3 totals 13 residues. The ends lost 4 bases at V and 4 bases at J; junction bases unmatched: 2. The CDR3 DNA is TGTGCCAGCAGCTCCAGGGGGCGCACTGAAGCTTTCTTT. This translates into CASSSRGRTEAFF.

CDR3 bases: TGTGCCAGCAGTAAGGGACAGGGTTATCAGCCCCAGCATTTT. This codes for CASSKGQGYQPQHF. The chain carries TRBV6-5 and TRBJ1-5, with 9 bases that match TRBD1. Trimming removed 5 bases from V and 5 bases from J; junction bases left unmatched: 4. Germline values: CDR1 MNHEY, CDR2 SVGAGI. The CDR3 has 14 residues.

The chain couples TRBV19 to TRBJ2-4; a weak D match, TRBD1 (5 bases). The CDR3 sequence is 14 residues long. CDR1 and CDR2 (germline): LNHDA, SQIVND (reference sequence). With 3 bases removed from V and 2 bases from J, the gap between germline ends came to 8 bases. The CDR3, as DNA: TGTGCCAGTAGTATGGCAGGGACCAAAAACATTCAGTACTTC. This sequence encodes CASSMAGTKNIQYF.

The genes are TRBV5-1 and TRBJ2-3; TRBD1 matches 9 bases. J lost 2 bases, V lost 4 bases, and 2 bases had no gene match. Germline V gives CDR1 SGHRS, CDR2 YFSETQ. This CDR3 comprises 14 residues. The CDR3 bases are TGCGCCAGCAGCAGGACAGGGGCCACAGATACGCAGTATTTT. It encodes CASSRTGATDTQYF. The full variable domain, rest sourced from reference TRBV5-1 and TRBJ2-3, is KAGVTQTPRYLIKTRGQQVTLSCSPISGHRSVSWYQQTPGQGLQFLFEYFSETQRNKGNFPGRFSGRQFSNSRSEMNVSTLELGDSALYLCASSRTGATDTQYFGPGTRLTVL.

The chain combines TRBV10-3 with TRBJ1-2, with TRBD1 identical over 11 bases. The germline CDR1 and CDR2 sequences are ENHRY and SYGVKD. The CDR3 is 18 residues long. The V gene end was trimmed by 2 bases and the J gene end by 2 bases; junction bases not matched to a gene: 10. Here the CDR3 reads CAISEGSYGTGGNYGYTF. CDR3 coding DNA: TGTGCCATCAGTGAGGGGAGCTATGGGACAGGGGGGAACTATGGCTACACCTTC.

V usage is TRBV7-2 and J usage is TRBJ2-3; 7 nucleotides agree with TRBD1. This CDR3 region has 15 residues. Germline CDR1 is SGHTA and CDR2 is FQGNSA. The V segment lost 5 bases and the J segment 3 bases; nucleotides outside the gene matches: 8. The CDR3 protein is CASSIGTDFTDTQYF. For the CDR3, the DNA is TGTGCCAGCAGCATCGGGACAGATTTTACAGATACGCAGTATTTT.

This chain joins TRBV18 and TRBJ2-7; 8 bases line up with TRBD1. This CDR3 region has 15 residues. V shed 6 bases and J 2 bases; nucleotides not matched to a gene: 9. The germline V gene has CDR1 KGHSH and CDR2 LQKENI. CDR3 region: CASSLGQGDTYEQYV. Here the CDR3 DNA reads TGTGCCAGCTCCCTTGGACAGGGCGATACCTACGAGCAGTACGTC.

The count of this clone is one. A read error may produce the germline difference seen at one junction end. In DNA, the CDR3 is TGTGCTAGTGCTTTGGGAGCCCGGGACCCCGGCGAGGAGCTGTTTTTT. Translated: CASALGARDPGEELFF. The chain is built from TRBV12-5 and TRBJ2-2; the D call may be TRBD1 or TRBD2 (5 bases each). There are 16 residues in the CDR3. The V gene's germline CDR1 is LGHNT and CDR2 FRNRAP.

J is TRBJ1-3 and V is TRBV5-1; D remains ambiguous. The length of the CDR3 is 18 residues. Germline-derived CDR1 and CDR2 are SGHRS and YFSETQ. V was trimmed by 1 base and J by 4 bases, leaving 21 bases between them. The CDR3 nucleotides are TGCGCCAGCAGCTTGTCTGGGTTCATCGGATCATCCGGAAACACCATATATTTT. It translates to CASSLSGFIGSSGNTIYF.

The chain couples TRBV5-1 to TRBJ2-3; D is ambiguous. The germline gives CDR1 SGHRS, CDR2 YFSETQ. There are 12 residues in the CDR3. Trimming pared 9 bases from V and 8 bases from J, leaving 16 bases between. The CDR3 DNA follows: TGCGCCAACAGTGTGAAGATTGCTACGCAGTATTTT. Protein sequence: CANSVKIATQYF.